This T cell receptor beta chain comes out of a study of blood T cell repertoires in COVID-19. Background on the study: From T cells, B-cell-depleted T cells, or PBMCs came the material, which was cDNA or gDNA.

Germline CDR1 reads LGHDT; CDR2 reads YNNKEL (reference sequence). This CDR3 is built from 11 residues. Trimming cost V 3 bases and J 5 bases, with 3 bases left between them. The repertoire was sequenced with immunoSEQ multiplex PCR; TCRdb's copy has only in-frame clones and lacks some. Among about 200,000 clones, roughly 90% were seen once, and the ten largest hold around 17%. The material sequenced was peripheral blood. V gene TRBV3-1 (or the pseudogene TRBV3-2) combines with J gene TRBJ2-3, with D hard to call. This sequence originates from a man aged 50 or older with COVID-19, enrolled during active disease. Here the CDR3 DNA reads TGTGCCAGCAGCCACATAGATACGCAGTATTTT. Protein: CASSHIDTQYF.